This TCR beta chain was captured in a study of T cell responses to AZD1222 COVID-19 vaccine. Notes on the study in general: The donors showed a predominance of white British ancestry and of females, with possible underestimation of clonal diversity. Epitopes outside B.1.351 and B.1.1.7 mutated regions reportedly drew nearly half of spike TCRs.

Data came from immunoSEQ multiplex PCR; TCRdb stores just in-frame clones and leaves some out. The sample has over 150,000 clones, 88% seen once; the top ten hold approximately 10%. The CDR3 extends over 14 amino acids. Per germline, CDR1 GTSNPN and CDR2 SVGIG (reference sequence). V was cut by 0 bases and J by 4 bases, with 12 bases left in between. Concerning this clone itself: What it recognizes is unknown.

The sequenced sample was peripheral blood, obtained 28 days after the second AZD1222 dose. This clonotype was obtained from an adult who received the AZD1222 COVID-19 vaccine. The rearrangement links TRBV30 to TRBJ1-2; possible D gene TRBD1, 5 bases. The CDR3 loop is CAWSVGQGSYGYTF. CDR3 in DNA: TGTGCCTGGAGTGTAGGCCAGGGCTCCTATGGCTACACCTTC.